One and the same sample provided the 17 T cell receptor beta chains below, sequenced in a study of glioma-infiltrating T cells after dendritic cell vaccination. TCRdb's table, derived via immunoSEQ multiplex PCR, lists solely in-frame clones and lacks some. The sample has some 87,000 clones, approximately 81% seen once. The material was blood, obtained before dendritic cell vaccination. The source is a human donor with glioblastoma.

V is TRBV30 and J is TRBJ2-3; possible D gene TRBD1, 6 bases. V lost 0 bases to trimming and J lost 2 bases, with 9 bases between them. CDR3 size: 14 residues. CDR1 and CDR2 (germline): GTSNPN, SVGIG (reference sequence). The CDR3 bases are TGTGCCTGGAGTGTACCAGGGGCCACAGATACGCAGTATTTT. Its protein is CAWSVPGATDTQYF. Based on the CDR3 plus reference TRBV30 and TRBJ2-3, the full variable domain is SQTIHQWPATLVQPVGSPLSLECTVEGTSNPNLYWYRQAAGRGLQLLFYSVGIGQISSEVPQNLSASRPQDRQFILSSKKLLLSDSGFYLCAWSVPGATDTQYFGPGTRLTVL.

This clone appeared a single time. This chain links TRBV5-1 with TRBJ2-3; 11 positions match TRBD1. The CDR3 is made up of 15 amino acids. CDR1 and CDR2 (germline): SGHRS, YFSETQ. Trimming took 3 bases from V and 9 from J; bases not matched to a gene: 9. In DNA form, the CDR3 reads TGCGCCAGCAGCTCCGTCTCCGGGACAGGGGGAACGCAGTATTTT. Its translation: CASSSVSGTGGTQYF.

The V call is TRBV11-3, the J call TRBJ2-7; 7 nucleotides align to TRBD1. This CDR3 comprises 16 residues. Per the germline V gene, CDR1 is SGHNT and CDR2 is YENEEA. V shed 3 bases, J shed 1 base, and the junction held 9 bases outside the gene matches. CDR3 sequence reads: CASSLFLGGLSYEQYF. The CDR3 DNA reads TGTGCCAGCAGCTTGTTCTTAGGGGGCCTATCCTACGAGCAGTACTTC.

In nucleotides, the CDR3 is TGTGCCAGCACGGACATTTTCTACGAGCAGTACTTC. Amino acid sequence: CASTDIFYEQYF. This sequence joins TRBV2 and TRBJ2-7; tentatively, D is TRBD1 (5 bases). The CDR3 sequence is 12 residues long. CDR1 SNHLY and CDR2 FYNNEI come from the germline V gene. Between the trimmed V and J ends, which lost 7 bases and 3 bases, there was a span of 10 bases.

This clone has just one count. The CDR3 spells CASSLEYRGGEQYF. CDR3 nucleotides: TGCGCCAGCAGCTTGGAGTACAGGGGAGGCGAGCAGTACTTC. The chain uses TRBV5-1 and TRBJ2-7; TRBD1 is a possible D gene (7 bases). V was clipped by 0 bases and J by 6 bases, with 13 bases between them. This CDR3 region has 14 residues. The germline V gene has CDR1 SGHRS and CDR2 YFSETQ.

This chain connects TRBV7-9 to TRBJ2-3; 16 bases fit TRBD2. CDR1 and CDR2 (germline): SEHNR, FQNEAQ (reference sequence). This CDR3 contains 17 residues. The junction had 6 bases not matched to a gene; V was cut back by 3 bases and J by 6 bases. The CDR3 region is CASSFGTSGGAADTQYF. CDR3 coding DNA: TGTGCCAGCAGCTTTGGGACTAGCGGGGGGGCAGCGGATACGCAGTATTTT.

This clone has a handful of counts. This chain links TRBV9 with TRBJ1-2; D unclear. Trimming took off 1 base at V and 4 bases at J, with 5 bases between the two ends. Germline V CDR1 and CDR2: SGDLS, YYNGEE. The CDR3 spans 12 residues. CDR3 in amino acids: CASSVPSYGYTF. The CDR3, as DNA: TGTGCCAGCAGCGTACCTAGCTATGGCTACACCTTC.

The chain uses TRBV5-1 and TRBJ1-1; the D is unclear. The CDR3 runs 13 residues. Trimming removed 0 bases at V and 3 bases at J, with 6 bases between. Per the germline V gene, CDR1 is SGHRS and CDR2 is YFSETQ. CDR3 in amino acids: CASSLVRDTEAFF. DNA of the CDR3: TGCGCCAGCAGCTTGGTCCGGGACACTGAAGCTTTCTTT.

The rearrangement joins TRBV7-6 to TRBJ2-1; possible D gene TRBD2, 7 bases. The germline V and J ends were trimmed by 1 base and 8 bases, with 18 bases remaining between them. CDR1 and CDR2 from the germline V gene are SGHVS and FNYEAQ. This CDR3 is built from 16 residues. DNA for the CDR3: TGTGCCAGCAGCTTAGATACCCCGGGGGGCCAGGATGAGCAGTTCTTC. Amino acid sequence: CASSLDTPGGQDEQFF.

The rearrangement joins TRBV27 to TRBJ1-4; D uncertain. The V gene lost 0 bases and the J gene lost 3 bases, with 8 bases spanning the gap. This CDR3 region has 15 residues. Germline V gene data show CDR1 as MNHEY and CDR2 as SMNVEV (reference sequence). CDR3 DNA: TGTGCCAGCAGTTTATCCCCCGGGGCTAATGAAAAACTGTTTTTT. Translating it yields CASSLSPGANEKLFF.

This chain uses TRBV11-2 with TRBJ1-2; D not certain. Germline CDR1 is SGHAT and CDR2 is FQNNGV. Trimming took off 4 bases at V and 3 bases at J, with 9 bases between the two ends. This CDR3 contains 13 residues. CDR3 residues: CASSSGSHYGYTF. CDR3 nucleotides: TGTGCCAGCAGCTCCGGGTCACACTATGGCTACACCTTC. Using reference TRBV11-2 and TRBJ1-2 for the parts outside the CDR3, the full variable domain is EAGVAQSPRYKIIEKRQSVAFWCNPISGHATLYWYQQILGQGPKLLIQFQNNGVVDDSQLPKDRFSAERLKGVDSTLKIQPAKLEDSAVYLCASSSGSHYGYTFGSGTRLTVV.

The chain employs TRBV10-2 and TRBJ1-2; 9 nucleotides align to TRBD1. Germline lookup yields CDR1 WSHSY and CDR2 SAAADI. Trimming removed 4 bases from V and 4 bases from J; junction bases left unmatched: 4. The CDR3 length is 14 residues. CDR3: CASSVGQGGYGYTF. The CDR3 bases are TGCGCCAGCAGTGTGGGACAGGGAGGCTATGGCTACACCTTC.

The chain couples TRBV9 to TRBJ1-3, with D hard to call. V lost 2 bases to trimming and J lost 1 base, with 4 bases between them. The CDR3 has 13 amino acids. Germline CDR1 SGDLS, CDR2 YYNGEE. The CDR3 protein is CASSVLSGNTIYF. The DNA for the CDR3 is TGTGCCAGCAGCGTCCTTTCTGGAAACACCATATATTTT.

The table lists this clone with a few counts. The chain joins TRBV9 to TRBJ1-1, with 7 bases aligning to TRBD1. J was trimmed by 1 base and V by 2 bases; bases with no gene match: 2. The CDR3 loop spans 14 amino acids. Germline CDR1 is SGDLS and CDR2 is YYNGEE. The CDR3 sequence: CASSVGTANTEAFF. CDR3 DNA sequence: TGTGCCAGCAGCGTCGGGACAGCGAACACTGAAGCTTTCTTT.

The V gene is TRBV27, the J gene TRBJ2-5, with D possibly TRBD1 on 12 matching bases. Trimming cost V 6 bases and J 5 bases, with 34 bases left between them. Germline V gene lookup returns CDR1 MNHEY and CDR2 SMNVEV (reference sequence). This CDR3 region has 20 residues. The CDR3 DNA reads TGTGCCAGCAGCAATGTCGGGACAGGGGGCCGTTCTAGCGGGAGGGAGACCCAGTACTTC. Its protein product is CASSNVGTGGRSSGRETQYF.

This chain uses TRBV7-2 with TRBJ2-7, with a tentative D call TRBD2 (6 bases). CDR3 length: 14 residues. CDR1 is SGHTA and CDR2 is FQGNSA in the germline V gene. V lost 2 bases and J lost 0, with 8 bases in between. The CDR3 spells CASSLIGGSYEQYF. The CDR3 nucleotides read TGTGCCAGCAGCTTAATCGGGGGCTCCTACGAGCAGTACTTC.

The chain combines TRBV4-1 with TRBJ1-4, with TRBD1 identical over 8 bases. Germline lookup yields CDR1 MGHRA and CDR2 YSYEKL. The CDR3 extends over 18 amino acids. The J segment lost 0 bases and the V segment lost 3 bases, leaving 9 bases of the junction unmatched. The CDR3 loop is CASSQRTGSSTTNEKLFF. The CDR3 coding sequence is TGCGCCAGCAGCCAGAGGACAGGGAGCTCTACAACTAATGAAAAACTGTTTTTT.